Sequencing of this T cell receptor beta chain was carried out in a study of cytomegalovirus exposure and HLA in healthy donors. The CDR3 length is 17 residues. The V gene's germline CDR1 is MNHNS and CDR2 SASEGT. The V segment lost 2 bases and the J segment 0 bases; nucleotides outside the gene matches: 7. PCR amplification relied on 60 Vbeta primers (plus 13 Jbeta primers). Method: immunoSEQ multiplex PCR; TCRdb's copy keeps in-frame clones and lacks some. Of about 170,000 clones listed, 80% to 85% are singletons. This TCR was sampled from a male donor in good health and CMV-seronegative. This chain uses TRBV6-1 with TRBJ1-3; TRBD1 agrees at 7 bases. The sequencing input was PBMCs. The chain's CDR3 is CASSETPTGSSGNTIYF. The CDR3 DNA is TGTGCCAGCAGTGAAACCCCGACAGGGAGCTCTGGAAACACCATATATTTT.